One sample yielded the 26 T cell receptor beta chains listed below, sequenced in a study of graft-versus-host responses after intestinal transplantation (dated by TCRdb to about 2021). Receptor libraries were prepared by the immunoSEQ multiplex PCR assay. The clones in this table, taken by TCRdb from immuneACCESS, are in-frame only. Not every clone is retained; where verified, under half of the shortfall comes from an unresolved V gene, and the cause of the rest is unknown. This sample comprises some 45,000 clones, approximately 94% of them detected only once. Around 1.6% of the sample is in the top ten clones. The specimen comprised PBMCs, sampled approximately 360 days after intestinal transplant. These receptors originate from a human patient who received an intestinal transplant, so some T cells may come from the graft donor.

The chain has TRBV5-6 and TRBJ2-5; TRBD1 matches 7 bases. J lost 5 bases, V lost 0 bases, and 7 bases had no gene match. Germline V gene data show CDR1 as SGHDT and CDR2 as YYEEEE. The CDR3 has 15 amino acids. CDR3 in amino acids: CASSLADRVGETQYF. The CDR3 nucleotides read TGTGCCAGCAGCTTGGCAGACAGGGTGGGGGAGACCCAGTACTTC.

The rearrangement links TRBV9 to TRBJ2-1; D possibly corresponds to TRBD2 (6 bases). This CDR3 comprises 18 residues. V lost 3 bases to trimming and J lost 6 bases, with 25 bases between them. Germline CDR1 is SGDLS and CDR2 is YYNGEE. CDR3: CASSDSLTSGTHGNEQFF. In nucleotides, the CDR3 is TGTGCCAGCAGCGACTCACTAACGTCCGGGACTCATGGCAATGAGCAGTTCTTC. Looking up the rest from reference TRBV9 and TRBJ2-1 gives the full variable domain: DSGVTQTPKHLITATGQRVTLRCSPRSGDLSVYWYQQSLDQGLQFLIQYYNGEERAKGNILERFSAQQFPDLHSELNLSSLELGDSALYFCASSDSLTSGTHGNEQFFGPGTRLTVL.

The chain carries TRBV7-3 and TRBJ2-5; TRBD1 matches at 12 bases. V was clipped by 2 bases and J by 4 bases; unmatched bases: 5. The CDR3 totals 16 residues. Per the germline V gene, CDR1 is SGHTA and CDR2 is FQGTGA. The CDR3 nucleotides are TGTGCCAGCAGCTTAGGGGGACAGGGGGCTTTAGAGACCCAGTACTTC. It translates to CASSLGGQGALETQYF. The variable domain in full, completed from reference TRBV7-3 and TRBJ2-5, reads GAGVSQTPSNKVTEKGKYVELRCDPISGHTALYWYRQSLGQGPEFLIYFQGTGAADDSGLPNDRFFAVRPEGSVSTLKIQRTERGDSAVYLCASSLGGQGALETQYFGPGTRLLVL.

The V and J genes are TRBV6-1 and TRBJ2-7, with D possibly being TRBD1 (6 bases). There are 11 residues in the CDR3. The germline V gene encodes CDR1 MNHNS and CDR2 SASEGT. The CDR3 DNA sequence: TGTGCATCGACAGGAGCCTACGAGCAGTACTTC. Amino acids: CASTGAYEQYF.

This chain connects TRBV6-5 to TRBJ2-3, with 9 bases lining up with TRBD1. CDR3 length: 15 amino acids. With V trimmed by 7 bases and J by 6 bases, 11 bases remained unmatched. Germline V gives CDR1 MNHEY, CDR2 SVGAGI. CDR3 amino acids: CASTMTGTGTDTQYF. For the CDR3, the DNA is TGTGCCAGCACAATGACCGGGACAGGGACCGATACGCAGTATTTT.

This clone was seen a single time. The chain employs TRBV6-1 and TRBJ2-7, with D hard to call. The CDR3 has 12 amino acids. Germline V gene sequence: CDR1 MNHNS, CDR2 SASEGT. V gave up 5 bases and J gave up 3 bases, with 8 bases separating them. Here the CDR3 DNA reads TGTGCCAGCAGTCTAATAAACTACGAGCAGTACTTC. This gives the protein CASSLINYEQYF.

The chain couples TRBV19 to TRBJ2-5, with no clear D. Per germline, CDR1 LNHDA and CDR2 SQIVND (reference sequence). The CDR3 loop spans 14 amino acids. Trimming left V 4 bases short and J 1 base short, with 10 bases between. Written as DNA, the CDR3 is TGTGCCAGTAGTAGAGACCCTAGCCAAGAGACCCAGTACTTC. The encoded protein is CASSRDPSQETQYF.

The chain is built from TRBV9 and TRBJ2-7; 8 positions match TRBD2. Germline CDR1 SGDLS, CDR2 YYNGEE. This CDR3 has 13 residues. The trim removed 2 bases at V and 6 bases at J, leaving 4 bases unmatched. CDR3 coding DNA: TGTGCCAGCAGCGTGGGGACTAGTAGCGAGCAGTACTTC. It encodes CASSVGTSSEQYF.

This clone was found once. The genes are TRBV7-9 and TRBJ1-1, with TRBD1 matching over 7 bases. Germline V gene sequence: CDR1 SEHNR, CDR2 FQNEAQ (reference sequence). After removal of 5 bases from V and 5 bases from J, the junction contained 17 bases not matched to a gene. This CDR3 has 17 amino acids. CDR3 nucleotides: TGTGCCAGCAGCGCATATGGGGGTCCAGGGGGTGGGACTGAAGCTTTCTTT. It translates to CASSAYGGPGGGTEAFF.

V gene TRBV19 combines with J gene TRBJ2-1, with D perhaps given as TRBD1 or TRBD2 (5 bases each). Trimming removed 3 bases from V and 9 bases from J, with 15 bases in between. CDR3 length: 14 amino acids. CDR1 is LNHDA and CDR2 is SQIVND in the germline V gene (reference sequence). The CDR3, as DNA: TGTGCCAGTAGTATGGGATGGGGGAGTGGTGAGCAGTTCTTC. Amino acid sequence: CASSMGWGSGEQFF.

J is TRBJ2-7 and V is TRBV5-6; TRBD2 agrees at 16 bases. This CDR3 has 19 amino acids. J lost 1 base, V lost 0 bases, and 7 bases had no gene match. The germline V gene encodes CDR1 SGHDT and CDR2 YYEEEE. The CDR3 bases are TGTGCCAGCAGCTTGGTGGGACTAGCGGGAGGGAGGAAGTCCTACGAGCAGTACTTC. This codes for CASSLVGLAGGRKSYEQYF.

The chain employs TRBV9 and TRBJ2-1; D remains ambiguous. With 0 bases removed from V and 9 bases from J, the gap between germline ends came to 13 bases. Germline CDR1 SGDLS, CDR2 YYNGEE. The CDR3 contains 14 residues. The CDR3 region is CASSVASLVSEQFF. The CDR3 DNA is TGTGCCAGCAGCGTAGCCTCTTTGGTGAGTGAGCAGTTCTTC. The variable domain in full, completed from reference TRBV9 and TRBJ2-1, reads DSGVTQTPKHLITATGQRVTLRCSPRSGDLSVYWYQQSLDQGLQFLIQYYNGEERAKGNILERFSAQQFPDLHSELNLSSLELGDSALYFCASSVASLVSEQFFGPGTRLTVL.

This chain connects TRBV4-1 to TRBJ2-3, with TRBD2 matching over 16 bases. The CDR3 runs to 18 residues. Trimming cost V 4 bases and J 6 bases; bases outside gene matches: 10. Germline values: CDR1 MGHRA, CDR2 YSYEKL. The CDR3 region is CASSLGLAGGDRSDTQYF. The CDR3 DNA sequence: TGCGCCAGCAGCCTGGGACTAGCGGGGGGGGACCGTTCGGATACGCAGTATTTT.

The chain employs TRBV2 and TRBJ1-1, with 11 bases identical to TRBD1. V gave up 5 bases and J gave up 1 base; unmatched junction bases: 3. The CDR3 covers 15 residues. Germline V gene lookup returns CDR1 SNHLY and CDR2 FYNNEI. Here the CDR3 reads CASSRTGGENTEAFF. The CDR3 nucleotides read TGTGCCAGCAGTCGGACAGGGGGCGAGAACACTGAAGCTTTCTTT.

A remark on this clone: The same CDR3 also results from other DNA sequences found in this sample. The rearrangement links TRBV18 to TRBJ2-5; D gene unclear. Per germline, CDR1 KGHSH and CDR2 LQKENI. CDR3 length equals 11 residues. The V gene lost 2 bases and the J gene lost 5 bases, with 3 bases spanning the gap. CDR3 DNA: TGTGCCAGCTCACCATTGGAGACCCAGTACTTC. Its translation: CASSPLETQYF. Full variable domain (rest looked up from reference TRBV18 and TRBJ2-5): NAGVMQNPRHLVRRRGQEARLRCSPMKGHSHVYWYRQLPEEGLKFMVYLQKENIIDESGMPKERFSAEFPKEGPSILRIQQVVRGDSAAYFCASSPLETQYFGPGTRLLVL.

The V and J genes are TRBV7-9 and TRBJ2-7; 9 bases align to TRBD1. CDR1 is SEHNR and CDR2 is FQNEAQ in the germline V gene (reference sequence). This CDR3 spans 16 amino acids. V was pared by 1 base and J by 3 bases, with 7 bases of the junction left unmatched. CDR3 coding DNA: TGTGCCAGCAGCTTAGTAAGGACAGGGGCGAACTACGAGCAGTACTTC. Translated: CASSLVRTGANYEQYF. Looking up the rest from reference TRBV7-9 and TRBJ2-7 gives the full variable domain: DTGVSQNPRHKITKRGQNVTFRCDPISEHNRLYWYRQTLGQGPEFLTYFQNEAQLEKSRLLSDRFSAERPKGSFSTLEIQRTEQGDSAMYLCASSLVRTGANYEQYFGPGTRLTVT.

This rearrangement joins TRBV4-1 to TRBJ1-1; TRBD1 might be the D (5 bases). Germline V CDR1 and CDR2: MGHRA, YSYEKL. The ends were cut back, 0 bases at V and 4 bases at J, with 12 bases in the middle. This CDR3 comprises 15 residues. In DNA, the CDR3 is TGCGCCAGCAGCCAAGAGGGCGTTGGGGGCACTGAAGCTTTCTTT. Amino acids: CASSQEGVGGTEAFF.

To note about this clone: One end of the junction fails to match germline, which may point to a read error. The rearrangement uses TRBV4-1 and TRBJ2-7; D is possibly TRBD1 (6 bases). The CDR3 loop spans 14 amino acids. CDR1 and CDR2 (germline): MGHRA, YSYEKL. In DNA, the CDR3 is TGCGCCAGCAGCCACCCAGGGGATTCTACGAGCAGGGGTTTC. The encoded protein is CASSHPGDSTSRGF.

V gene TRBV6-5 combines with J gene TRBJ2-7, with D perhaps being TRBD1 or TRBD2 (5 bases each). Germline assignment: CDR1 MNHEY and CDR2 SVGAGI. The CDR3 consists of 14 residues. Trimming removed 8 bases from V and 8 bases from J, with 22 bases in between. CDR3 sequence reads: CASYLTGPTGKQYF. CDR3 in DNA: TGTGCCAGCTACTTAACGGGACCCACGGGGAAGCAGTACTTC.

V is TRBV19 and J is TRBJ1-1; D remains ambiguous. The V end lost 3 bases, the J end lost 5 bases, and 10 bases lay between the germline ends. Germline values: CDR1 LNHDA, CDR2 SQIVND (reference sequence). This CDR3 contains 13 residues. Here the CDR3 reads CASSILPETEAFF. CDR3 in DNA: TGTGCCAGTAGTATTCTTCCTGAGACTGAAGCTTTCTTT.

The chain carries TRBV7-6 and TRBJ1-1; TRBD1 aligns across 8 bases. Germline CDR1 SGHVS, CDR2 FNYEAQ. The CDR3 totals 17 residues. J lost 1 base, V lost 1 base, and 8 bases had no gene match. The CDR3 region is CASSLGYPDRGNTEAFF. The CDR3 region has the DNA TGTGCCAGCAGCTTAGGTTATCCCGACAGGGGGAACACTGAAGCTTTCTTT.

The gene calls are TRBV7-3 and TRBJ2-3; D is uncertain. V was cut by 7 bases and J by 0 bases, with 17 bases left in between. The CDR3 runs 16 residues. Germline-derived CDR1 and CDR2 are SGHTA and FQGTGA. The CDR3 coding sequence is TGTGCCAGCACCCCGGGTAGCACAACTAGCACAGATACGCAGTATTTT. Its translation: CASTPGSTTSTDTQYF.

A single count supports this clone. CDR3 sequence reads: CASSRVGTAYEQYF. The CDR3 DNA sequence: TGTGCCAGCAGTCGGGTCGGGACAGCCTACGAGCAGTACTTC. The chain joins TRBV6-6 to TRBJ2-7; TRBD1 agrees at 7 bases. Germline CDR1 and CDR2: MNHNY and SVGAGI (reference sequence). The CDR3 consists of 14 residues. Germline trimming cut 5 bases from V and 2 bases from J; bases unmatched to any gene: 6.

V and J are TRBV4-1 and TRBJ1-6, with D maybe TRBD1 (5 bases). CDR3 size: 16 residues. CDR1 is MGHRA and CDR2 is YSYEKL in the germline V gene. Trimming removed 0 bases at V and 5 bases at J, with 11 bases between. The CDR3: CASSQDYDSDNSPLHF. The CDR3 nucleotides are TGCGCCAGCAGCCAAGACTACGACAGCGATAATTCACCCCTCCACTTT.

CDR3 DNA sequence: TGTGCCAGCAGTGGCGCCAGACAGGGCAGTGAAAAACTGTTTTTT. Translated: CASSGARQGSEKLFF. The genes are TRBV2 and TRBJ1-4, with 7 bases identical to TRBD1. The trim removed 4 bases at V and 7 bases at J, leaving 9 bases unmatched. CDR1 SNHLY and CDR2 FYNNEI come from the germline V gene. The CDR3 contains 15 residues.

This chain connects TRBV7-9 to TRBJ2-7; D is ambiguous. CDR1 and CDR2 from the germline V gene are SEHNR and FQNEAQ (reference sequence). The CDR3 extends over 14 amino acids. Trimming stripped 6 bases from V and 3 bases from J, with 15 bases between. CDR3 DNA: TGTGCCAGCAGTCTGGAAGGGATTAGCTACGAGCAGTACTTC. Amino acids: CASSLEGISYEQYF.